These 7 T cell receptor beta chains originate from one sample sequenced in a study of blood T cell repertoires in COVID-19. Here immunoSEQ multiplex PCR was the method, and the copy in TCRdb shows in-frame clones only, minus some. The sample has approximately 26,000 clones, roughly 79% seen once; the top ten hold about 15%. The sample was peripheral blood. Every receptor here comes from a man older than 75 with active or convalescent COVID-19.

This chain connects TRBV5-1 to TRBJ2-7, with 8 nucleotides matching TRBD2. Germline assignment: CDR1 SGHRS and CDR2 YFSETQ. V shed 0 bases, J shed 0 bases, and the junction held 5 bases outside the gene matches. This CDR3 is built from 16 residues. The DNA for the CDR3 is TGCGCCAGCAGCTTGGTAGCTAGCGGGTCCTCCTACGAGCAGTACTTC. Translated: CASSLVASGSSYEQYF.

The rearrangement uses TRBV18 and TRBJ1-1, with 8 bases that match TRBD1. V shed 6 bases, J shed 7 bases, and the junction held 4 bases outside the gene matches. Germline CDR1 reads KGHSH; CDR2 reads LQKENI. This CDR3 has 12 amino acids. The CDR3: CASSKTGGEAFF. The CDR3 coding sequence is TGTGCCAGCTCCAAAACAGGGGGTGAAGCTTTCTTT.

This chain connects TRBV11-3 to TRBJ2-2; D might be TRBD2 (6 bases). CDR3 length equals 15 residues. Germline assignment: CDR1 SGHNT and CDR2 YENEEA. Trimming stripped 3 bases from V and 6 bases from J, with 14 bases between. The CDR3 DNA reads as TGTGCCAGCAGCTTGGGACTCAGTGGGGCCGGGGAGCTGTTTTTT. Its translation: CASSLGLSGAGELFF.

The chain has TRBV7-2 and TRBJ1-2; D remains ambiguous. The CDR3 is made up of 13 amino acids. Germline V gene sequence: CDR1 SGHTA, CDR2 FQGNSA. Trimming stripped 1 base from V and 0 bases from J, with 3 bases between. This chain's CDR3 is CASSLVTNYGYTF. The CDR3 bases are TGTGCCAGCAGCTTAGTAACTAACTATGGCTACACCTTC.

V is TRBV9 and J is TRBJ1-4; 9 bases are a match to TRBD1. This CDR3 has 15 amino acids. Germline-derived CDR1 and CDR2 are SGDLS and YYNGEE. With 0 bases clipped from V and 6 bases from J, the junction kept 3 bases outside the gene matches. CDR3 amino acids: CASSVGRTGDEKLFF. The CDR3 nucleotides are TGTGCCAGCAGCGTAGGTAGGACAGGGGATGAAAAACTGTTTTTT.

This clone was seen only a few times. The J gene is TRBJ2-2, the V gene TRBV28; 11 bases fit TRBD2. The CDR3 runs to 16 residues. Germline CDR1 reads MDHEN; CDR2 reads SYDVKM. With 6 bases clipped from V and 4 bases from J, the junction kept 7 bases outside the gene matches. The CDR3 here is CASRAGLAGITGELFF. CDR3 DNA sequence: TGTGCCAGCAGGGCCGGACTAGCGGGTATCACCGGGGAGCTGTTTTTT. Complete variable domain (other parts from reference TRBV28 and TRBJ2-2): DVKVTQSSRYLVKRTGEKVFLECVQDMDHENMFWYRQDPGLGLRLIYFSYDVKMKEKGDIPEGYSVSREKKERFSLILESASTNQTSMYLCASRAGLAGITGELFFGEGSRLTVL.

This clone has more than one count but fewer than ten. The chain has TRBV6-2 or TRBV6-3 and TRBJ1-2; D ambiguous. The CDR3 totals 16 residues. Germline V gene sequence: CDR1 MNHEY, CDR2 SVGEGT. V shed 5 bases and J shed 4 bases, with 20 bases lying between them. This CDR3 is CASSRRGGSLSYGYTF. In DNA, the CDR3 is TGTGCCAGCAGTCGGCGTGGCGGTAGCCTATCCTATGGCTACACCTTC.